This TCR beta chain came from a study of CXCR3-negative and CXCR3-positive naive CD8 T cells. Study-wide results and caveats: Researchers reported similar TRBV-TRBJ usage in naive CXCR3-negative and CXCR3-positive cells, though memory differed. Each naive subset displayed comparably high diversity, whereas memory CD8+ cells displayed much lower diversity. Relative to CXCR3-negative naive cells, CXCR3-positive naive cells had more hydrophobic TRB CDR3s.

Each TRB cDNA library was prepared by 5' RACE (with UMI labels). With the 5' RACE reads reprocessed, TCRdb shows one record per CDR3 protein and no DNA. Its table records fewer than 95,000 distinct CDR3 sequences. The CDR3 extends over 16 amino acids. The germline V gene encodes CDR1 MNHEY and CDR2 SVGAGI. A remark on this clonotype: Its specificity is unknown.

The chain joins TRBV6-5 to TRBJ1-2; TCRdb outputs TRBD1, but without DNA this stays unchecked. Sequenced material: naive CXCR3- CD8+ T cells from blood. Subset meaning: CD45RO-CCR7+CD27+CD95- naive CD8+ T cells lacking CXCR3 (TNR3-). This TCR was recovered from a human donor in good health. Some clones in this sample may be carry-over from other donors' samples. The CDR3 here is CASSYSIVGGSYGYTF.